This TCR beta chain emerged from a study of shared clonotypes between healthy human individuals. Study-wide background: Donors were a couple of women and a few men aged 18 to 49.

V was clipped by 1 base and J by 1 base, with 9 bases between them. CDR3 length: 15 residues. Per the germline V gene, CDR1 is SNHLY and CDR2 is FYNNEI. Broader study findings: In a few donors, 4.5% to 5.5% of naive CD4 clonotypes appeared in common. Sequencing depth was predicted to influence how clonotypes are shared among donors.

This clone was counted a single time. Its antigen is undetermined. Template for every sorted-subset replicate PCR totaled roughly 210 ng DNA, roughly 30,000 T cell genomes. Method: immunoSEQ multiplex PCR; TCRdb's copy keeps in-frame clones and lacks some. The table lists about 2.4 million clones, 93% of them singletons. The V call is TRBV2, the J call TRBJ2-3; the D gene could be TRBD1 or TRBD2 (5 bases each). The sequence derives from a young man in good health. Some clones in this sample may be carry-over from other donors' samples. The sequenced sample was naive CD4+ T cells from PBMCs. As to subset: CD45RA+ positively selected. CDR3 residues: CASSEGGIGTDTQYF. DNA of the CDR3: TGTGCCAGCAGTGAAGGGGGGATCGGCACAGATACGCAGTATTTT.